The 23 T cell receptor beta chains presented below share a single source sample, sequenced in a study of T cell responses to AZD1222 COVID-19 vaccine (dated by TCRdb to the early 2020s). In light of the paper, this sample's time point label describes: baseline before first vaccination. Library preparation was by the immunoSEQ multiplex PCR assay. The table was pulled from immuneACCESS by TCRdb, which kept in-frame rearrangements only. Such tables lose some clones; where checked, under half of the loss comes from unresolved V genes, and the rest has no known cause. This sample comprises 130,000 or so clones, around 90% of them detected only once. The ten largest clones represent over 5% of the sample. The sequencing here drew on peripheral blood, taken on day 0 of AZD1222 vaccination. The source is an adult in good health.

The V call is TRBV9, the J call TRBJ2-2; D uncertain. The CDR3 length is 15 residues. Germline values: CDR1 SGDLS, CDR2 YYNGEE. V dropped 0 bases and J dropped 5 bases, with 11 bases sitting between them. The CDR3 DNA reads TGTGCCAGCAGCGTAGCTTCACAAGATACCGGGGAGCTGTTTTTT. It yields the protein CASSVASQDTGELFF.

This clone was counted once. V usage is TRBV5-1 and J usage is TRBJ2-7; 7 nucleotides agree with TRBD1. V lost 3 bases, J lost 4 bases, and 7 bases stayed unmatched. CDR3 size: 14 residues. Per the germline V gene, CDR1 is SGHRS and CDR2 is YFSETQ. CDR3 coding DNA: TGCGCCAGCAGCTCGACAGGGTCGAAGTACGAGCAGTACTTC. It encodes CASSSTGSKYEQYF.

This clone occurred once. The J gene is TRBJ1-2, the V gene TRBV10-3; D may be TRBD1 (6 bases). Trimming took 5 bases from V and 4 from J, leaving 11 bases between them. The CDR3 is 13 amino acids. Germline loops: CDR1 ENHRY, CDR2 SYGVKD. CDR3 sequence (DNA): TGTGCCATCAGTTCCGGGACAAGCTATGGCTACACCTTC. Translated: CAISSGTSYGYTF.

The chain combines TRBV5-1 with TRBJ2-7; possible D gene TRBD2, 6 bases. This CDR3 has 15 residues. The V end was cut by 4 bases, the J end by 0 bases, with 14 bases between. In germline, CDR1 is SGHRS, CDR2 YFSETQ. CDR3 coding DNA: TGCGCCAGCAGCCCTATGGGCGGGACCTCCTACGAGCAGTACTTC. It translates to CASSPMGGTSYEQYF.

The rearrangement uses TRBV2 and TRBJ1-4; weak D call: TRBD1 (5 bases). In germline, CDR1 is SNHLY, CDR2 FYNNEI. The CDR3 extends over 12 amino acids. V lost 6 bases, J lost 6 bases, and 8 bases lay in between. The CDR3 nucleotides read TGTGCCAGCAGGGGGCTGGATGAAAAACTGTTTTTT. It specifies CASRGLDEKLFF.

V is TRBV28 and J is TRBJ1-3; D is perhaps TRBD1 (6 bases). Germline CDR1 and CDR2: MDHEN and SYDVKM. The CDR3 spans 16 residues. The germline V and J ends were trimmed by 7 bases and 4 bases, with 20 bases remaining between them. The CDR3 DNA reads TGTGCCAGCACCATGGACGGGGGGGCGCTCGGAAACACCATATATTTT. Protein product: CASTMDGGALGNTIYF.

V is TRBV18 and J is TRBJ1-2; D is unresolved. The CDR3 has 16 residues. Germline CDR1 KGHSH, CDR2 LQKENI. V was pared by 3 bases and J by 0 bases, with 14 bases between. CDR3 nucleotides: TGTGCCAGCTCACCTATGGGTGTCGGGTCTAACTATGGCTACACCTTC. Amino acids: CASSPMGVGSNYGYTF. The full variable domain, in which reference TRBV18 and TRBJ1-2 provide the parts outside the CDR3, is NAGVMQNPRHLVRRRGQEARLRCSPMKGHSHVYWYRQLPEEGLKFMVYLQKENIIDESGMPKERFSAEFPKEGPSILRIQQVVRGDSAAYFCASSPMGVGSNYGYTFGSGTRLTVV.

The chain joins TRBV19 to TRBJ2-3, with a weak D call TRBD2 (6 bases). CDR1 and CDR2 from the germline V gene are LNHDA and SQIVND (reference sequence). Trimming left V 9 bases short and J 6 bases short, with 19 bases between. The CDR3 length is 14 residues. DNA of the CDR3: TGTGCCAGCAAAGGAGGGCCGGGTTGGGATACGCAGTATTTT. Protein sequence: CASKGGPGWDTQYF.

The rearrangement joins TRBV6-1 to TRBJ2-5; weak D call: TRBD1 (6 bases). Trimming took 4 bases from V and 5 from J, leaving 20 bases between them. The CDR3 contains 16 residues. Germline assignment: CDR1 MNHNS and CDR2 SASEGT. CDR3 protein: CASSASSTGLGETQYF. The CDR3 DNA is TGTGCCAGCAGTGCAAGCTCAACAGGGCTGGGGGAGACCCAGTACTTC.

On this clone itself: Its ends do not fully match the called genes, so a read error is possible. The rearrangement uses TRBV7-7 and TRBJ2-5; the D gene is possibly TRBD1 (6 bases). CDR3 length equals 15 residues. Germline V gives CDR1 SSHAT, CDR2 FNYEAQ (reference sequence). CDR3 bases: TGTGCTAGCACCCTGGGTGGGGGCGCCTTGGAGACCCAGTACTTC. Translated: CASTLGGGALETQYF. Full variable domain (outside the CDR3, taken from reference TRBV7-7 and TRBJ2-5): GAGVSQSPRYKVTKRGQDVTLRCDPISSHATLYWYQQALGQGPEFLTYFNYEAQPDKSGLPSDRFSAERPEGSISTLTIQRTEQRDSAMYRCASTLGGGALETQYFGPGTRLLVL.

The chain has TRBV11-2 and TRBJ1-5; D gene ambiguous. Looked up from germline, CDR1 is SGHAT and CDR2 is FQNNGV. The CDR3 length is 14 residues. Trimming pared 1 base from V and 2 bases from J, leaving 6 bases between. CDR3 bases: TGTGCCAGCAGCTTAGGAGGAGGCAATCAGCCCCAGCATTTT. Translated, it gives CASSLGGGNQPQHF.

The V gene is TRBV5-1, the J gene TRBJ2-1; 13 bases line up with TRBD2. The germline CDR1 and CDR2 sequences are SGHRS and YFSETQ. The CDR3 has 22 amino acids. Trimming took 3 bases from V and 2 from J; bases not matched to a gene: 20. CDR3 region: CASSSLPGLAGKNPGAYNEQFF. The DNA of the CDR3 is TGCGCCAGCAGCTCCTTACCGGGACTAGCGGGAAAGAACCCCGGTGCCTACAATGAGCAGTTCTTC.

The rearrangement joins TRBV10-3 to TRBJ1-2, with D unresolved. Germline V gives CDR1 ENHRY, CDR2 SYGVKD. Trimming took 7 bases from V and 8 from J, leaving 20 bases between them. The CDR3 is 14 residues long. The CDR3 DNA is TGTGCCATCATCTCAGACGAATCCGGTAGGGGCTACACCTTC. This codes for CAIISDESGRGYTF.

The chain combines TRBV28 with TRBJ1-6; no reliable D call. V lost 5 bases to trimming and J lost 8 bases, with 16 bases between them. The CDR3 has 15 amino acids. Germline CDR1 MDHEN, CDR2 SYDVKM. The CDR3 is CASSMRSGWDSPLHF. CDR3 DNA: TGTGCCAGCAGTATGAGGTCAGGCTGGGATTCACCCCTCCACTTT.

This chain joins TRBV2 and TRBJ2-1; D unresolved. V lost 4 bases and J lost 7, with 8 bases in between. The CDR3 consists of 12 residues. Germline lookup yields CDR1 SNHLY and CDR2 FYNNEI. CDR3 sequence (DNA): TGTGCCAGCAGTGTACTCCTGAATGAGCAGTTCTTC. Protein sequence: CASSVLLNEQFF.

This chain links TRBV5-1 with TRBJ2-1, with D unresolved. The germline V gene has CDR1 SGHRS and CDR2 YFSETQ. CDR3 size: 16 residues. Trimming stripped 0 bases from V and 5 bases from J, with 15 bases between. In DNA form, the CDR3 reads TGCGCCAGCAGCTTGGGGGTCTTGTCGTGGGACAATGAGCAGTTCTTC. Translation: CASSLGVLSWDNEQFF.

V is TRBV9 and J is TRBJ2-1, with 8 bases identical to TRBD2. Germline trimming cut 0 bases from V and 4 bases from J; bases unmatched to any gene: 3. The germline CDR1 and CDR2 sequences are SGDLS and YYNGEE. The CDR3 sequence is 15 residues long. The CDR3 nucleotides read TGTGCCAGCAGCGTAGCGGGACTAGATTACAATGAGCAGTTCTTC. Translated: CASSVAGLDYNEQFF. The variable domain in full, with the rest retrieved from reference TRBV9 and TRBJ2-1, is DSGVTQTPKHLITATGQRVTLRCSPRSGDLSVYWYQQSLDQGLQFLIQYYNGEERAKGNILERFSAQQFPDLHSELNLSSLELGDSALYFCASSVAGLDYNEQFFGPGTRLTVL.

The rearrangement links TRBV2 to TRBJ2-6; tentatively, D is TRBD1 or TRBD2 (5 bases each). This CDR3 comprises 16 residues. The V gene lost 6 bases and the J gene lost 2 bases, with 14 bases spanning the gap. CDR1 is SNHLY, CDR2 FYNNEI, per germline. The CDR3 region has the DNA TGTGCCAGCAGATACACCCTGGGGGCTGGGGCCAACGTCCTGACTTTC. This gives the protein CASRYTLGAGANVLTF.

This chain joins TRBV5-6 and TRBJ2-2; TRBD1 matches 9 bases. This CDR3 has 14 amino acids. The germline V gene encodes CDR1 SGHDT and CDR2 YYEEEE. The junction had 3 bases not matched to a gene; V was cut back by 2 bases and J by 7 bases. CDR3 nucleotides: TGTGCCAGCAGCTTTGGGACAGGGAGCGGGGAGCTGTTTTTT. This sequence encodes CASSFGTGSGELFF.

The CDR3: CAWSVARAWDWGKNTEAFF. In DNA, the CDR3 is TGTGCCTGGAGTGTCGCTCGGGCCTGGGATTGGGGCAAGAACACTGAAGCTTTCTTT. The chain recombines TRBV30 with TRBJ1-1; maybe TRBD1 (5 bases). V dropped 0 bases and J dropped 1 base, with 24 bases sitting between them. CDR1 is GTSNPN, CDR2 SVGIG, per germline (reference sequence). The CDR3 loop spans 19 amino acids.

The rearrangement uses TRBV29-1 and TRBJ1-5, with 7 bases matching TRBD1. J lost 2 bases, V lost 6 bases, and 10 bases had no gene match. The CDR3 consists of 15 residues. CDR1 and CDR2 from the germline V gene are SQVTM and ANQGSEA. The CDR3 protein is CSVPRRGGCNQPQHF. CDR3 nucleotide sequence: TGCAGCGTGCCCCGGAGAGGGGGCTGCAATCAGCCCCAGCATTTT.

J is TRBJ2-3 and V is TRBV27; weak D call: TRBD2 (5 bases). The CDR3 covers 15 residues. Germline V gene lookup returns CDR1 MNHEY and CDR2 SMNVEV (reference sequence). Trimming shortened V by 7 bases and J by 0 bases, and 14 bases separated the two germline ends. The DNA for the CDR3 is TGTGCCAGCAAATTGATGCGGGTTAGCACAGATACGCAGTATTTT. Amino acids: CASKLMRVSTDTQYF.

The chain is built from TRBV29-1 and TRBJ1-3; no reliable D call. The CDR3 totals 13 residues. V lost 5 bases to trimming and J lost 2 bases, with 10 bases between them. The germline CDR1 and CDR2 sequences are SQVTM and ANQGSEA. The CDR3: CSVLQRTGNTIYF. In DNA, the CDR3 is TGCAGCGTTCTACAGAGGACTGGAAACACCATATATTTT.